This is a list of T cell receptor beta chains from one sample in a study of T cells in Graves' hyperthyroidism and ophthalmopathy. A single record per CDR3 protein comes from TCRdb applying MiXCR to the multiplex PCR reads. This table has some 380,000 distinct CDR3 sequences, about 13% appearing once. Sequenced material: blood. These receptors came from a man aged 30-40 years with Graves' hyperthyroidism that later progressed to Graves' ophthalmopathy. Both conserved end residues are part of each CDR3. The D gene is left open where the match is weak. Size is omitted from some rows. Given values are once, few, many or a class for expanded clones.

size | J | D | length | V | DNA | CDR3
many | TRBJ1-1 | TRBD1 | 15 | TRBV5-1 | TGTGCCAGCAGCCGTCGACAGGGATTGAACACTGAAGCTTTCTTT | CASSRRQGLNTEAFF
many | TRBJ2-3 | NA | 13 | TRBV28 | TGTGCCAGCAGTTCGGACTACACAGATACGCAGTATTTT | CASSSDYTDTQYF
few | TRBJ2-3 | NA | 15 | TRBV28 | TGTGCCAGCAGGGTAGCGGCACCCCCCACAGATACGCAGTATTTT | CASRVAAPPTDTQYF
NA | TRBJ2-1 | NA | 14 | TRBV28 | TGTGCCAGCAGACCCCTAGGCCAAAGGAAGAGGGAGTTCTTC | CASRPLGQRKREFF
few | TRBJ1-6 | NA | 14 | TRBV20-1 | TGCAGTGCTAGAGAAGGGGGGAGCAATTCACCCCTCCACTTT | CSAREGGSNSPLHF
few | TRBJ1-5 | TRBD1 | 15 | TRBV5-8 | TGTGCCAGCAGCTTCGACAGGGCCCGCAATCAGCCCCAGCATTTT | CASSFDRARNQPQHF
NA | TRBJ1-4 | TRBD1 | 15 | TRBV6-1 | TGTGCCAGCAGTACACGTACAGGGGCAGGGGAAAAACTGTTTTTT | CASSTRTGAGEKLFF
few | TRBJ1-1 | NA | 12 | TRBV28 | TGTGCCAGCATCCAGGAAGGGGATGAAGCTTTCTTT | CASIQEGDEAFF
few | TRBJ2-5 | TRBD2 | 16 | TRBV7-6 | TGTGCCAGCAGCTGGACTAGCGGGGGAAGGGTAGAGACCCAGTACTTC | CASSWTSGGRVETQYF
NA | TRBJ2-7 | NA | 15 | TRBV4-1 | TGCGCCAGCAGCCAAGTACAGCCTAGCTCCTACGAGCAGTACTTC | CASSQVQPSSYEQYF
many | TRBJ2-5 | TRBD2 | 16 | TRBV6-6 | TGTGCCAGCAGTTACTCTGGGGGGGGAACCCAAGAGACCCAGTACTTC | CASSYSGGGTQETQYF
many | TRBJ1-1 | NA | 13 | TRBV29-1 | TGCAGCGCTCGAGGGTTAATGAACACTGAAGCTTTCTTT | CSARGLMNTEAFF
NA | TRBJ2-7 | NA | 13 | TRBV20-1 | TGCAGTGCTACCAGAGCGGACTCCTACGAGCAGTACTTC | CSATRADSYEQYF
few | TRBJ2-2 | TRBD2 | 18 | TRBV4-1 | TGCGCCAGCAGCCAGAAAGGGACTAGCGGGGGGTACACCGGGGAGCTGTTTTTT | CASSQKGTSGGYTGELFF